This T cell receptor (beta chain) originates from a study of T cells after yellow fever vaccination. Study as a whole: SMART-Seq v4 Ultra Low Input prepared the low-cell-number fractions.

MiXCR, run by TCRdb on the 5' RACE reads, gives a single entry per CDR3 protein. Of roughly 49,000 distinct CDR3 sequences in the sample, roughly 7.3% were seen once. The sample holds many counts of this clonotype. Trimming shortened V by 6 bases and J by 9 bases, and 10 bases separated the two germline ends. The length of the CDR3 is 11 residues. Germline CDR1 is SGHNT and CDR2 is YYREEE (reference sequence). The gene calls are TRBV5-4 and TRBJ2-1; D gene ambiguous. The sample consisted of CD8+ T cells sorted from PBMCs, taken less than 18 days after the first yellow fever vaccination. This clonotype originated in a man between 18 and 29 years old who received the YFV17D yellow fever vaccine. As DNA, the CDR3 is TGTGCCAGCACCAGCTATGGTGAGCAGTTCTTC. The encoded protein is CASTSYGEQFF.